This section outlines one TCR beta chain sequence together with its context. There is no known antigen for this receptor. Within one base of it there is no much larger clone, and no base qualities were kept. The donors were 40 or so Caucasian individuals from Russia, aged roughly 6 to 90 years, who were systemically healthy. Each donor gave 8.5 to 10 milliliters of peripheral blood, collected into EDTA-treated Vacutainer tubes. Ficoll-Paque density-gradient centrifugation was used to isolate PBMCs, with at least 6.5 million per sample. Total RNA was extracted from PBMCs with Trizol reagent, with at least 6 micrograms obtained per sample. For every donor, flow cytometry on a PBMC aliquot measured the percentage of naive CD45RAhigh/CD27high T cells. The method was 5' RACE. A second roughly 6 to 12 cycle PCR used a sample-barcoded 5' primer and a J-beta primer mix. A template-switch 5' adaptor carrying 12 random nucleotides introduced a unique molecular identifier onto each TCR beta cDNA molecule. Each sample yielded at least 2.5 million CDR3-containing paired-end reads. First-strand cDNA synthesis was performed from all RNA using the Mint cDNA synthesis kit, with priming by a TRBC-specific oligonucleotide. Following uracil-DNA glycosylase treatment, a first 18-cycle PCR with universal primers M1SS and BC2_uni_R was performed on all cDNA. On the study's bioinformatics: Each sample was normalized by randomly selecting 1 million high-quality reads, each carrying a distinct molecular identifier. Instead of being binned into consensus sequences, reads with shared molecular identifiers were discarded. MiTCR, run with a Q25 quality threshold and the strictest error-elimination algorithm, handled CDR3 identification, clonotype clustering and error correction. A nonparametric unseen species model using Euler transformation provided a lower-bound estimate of total TCR beta diversity. TCRdb passed the public sequencing reads through fastp at Q25 and MiXCR, retaining productive beta sequences. Rows are unified per CDR3 protein, each entry keeping the most common DNA and genes. The V and J calls were determined by TCRdb, not by the authors. For this sample the table gives around 2 million distinct CDR3 sequences, of which more than 35% were detected only once. In total, the top ten clones hold about 21% of the sample.

These data come from a study of blood T cells in healthy people across ages (dated by TCRdb to between 2015 and 2017). Notes on the research overall: In model experiments, template switching captured roughly one uniquely barcoded TCR beta cDNA molecule for every two T cells. Two additional independent replicas of 1 million unique cDNA reads from the same blood draw were analyzed for two donors (one aged 18 to 29 and one aged 80 or older). Four age groups were formed from the donors: young (average roughly 15 years), middle-aged (around 39), aged (62) and long-lived (approximately 80). Age-related changes in TCR beta repertoire diversity were measured in the study by deep sequencing normalized with unique cDNA molecular identifiers. To avoid experimental bias, donors of different ages were spread randomly across the sequencing lanes.

On the study overall, not on this receptor specifically: Donor CMV infection status was unknown, potentially confounding age-related changes in expanded clonotypes. Estimates of total diversity based on one million sequenced T cells were regarded as lower bounds and as underestimates. As age increased, observed TCR beta diversity per million T cells dropped in a roughly linear way, and a significant reduction was already evident by age 40. Compared with the aged group, the long-lived group had more naive CD4+ T cells, fewer expanded clones and increased TCR diversity, a pattern suggesting age selection. A strong correlation was found between observed TCR beta diversity and the percentage of naive T cells measured by flow cytometry. Conclusive comparison of naive and antigen-experienced compartments was prevented by the profiling of bulk unsorted PBMCs.

The germline V gene encodes CDR1 SEHNR and CDR2 FQNEAQ (reference sequence). Germline trimming amounts to 5 bases on V and 3 bases on J, with 8 as the count of junction bases outside the gene matches. Inclusive of the bounding cysteine and phenylalanine, the CDR3 is 15 residues long. Of all the DNA, just the CDR3 is kept, 45 bases in frame from base 1. The receptor's source is a human donor in good health. Recombination connected TRBV7-9 to TRBJ2-3, with 7 junctional bases fitting TRBD2. The sequencing input was blood. CDR3 reads: CASSAGRVETDTQYF. The DNA sequence is TGTGCCAGCAGCGCGGGGAGGGTGGAGACAGATACGCAGTATTTT.